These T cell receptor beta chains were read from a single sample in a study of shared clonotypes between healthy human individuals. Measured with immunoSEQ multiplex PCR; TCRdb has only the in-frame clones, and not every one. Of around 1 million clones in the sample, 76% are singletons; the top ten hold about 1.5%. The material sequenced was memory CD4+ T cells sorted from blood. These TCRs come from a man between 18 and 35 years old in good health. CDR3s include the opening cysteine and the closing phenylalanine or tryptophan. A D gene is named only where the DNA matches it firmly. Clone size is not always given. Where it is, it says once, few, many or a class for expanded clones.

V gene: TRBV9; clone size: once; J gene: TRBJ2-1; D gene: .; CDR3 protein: CASSASNTAAEQFF; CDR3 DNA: TGTGCCAGCAGCGCATCTAATACAGCGGCTGAGCAGTTCTTC
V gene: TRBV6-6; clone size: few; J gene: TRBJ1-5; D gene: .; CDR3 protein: CASSKSGTSNQPQHF; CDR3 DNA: TGTGCCAGCAGTAAGTCCGGGACGTCCAATCAGCCCCAGCATTTT
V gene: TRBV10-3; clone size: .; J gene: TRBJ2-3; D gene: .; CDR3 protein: CAISESRSTDTQYF; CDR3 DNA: TGTGCCATCAGTGAGTCAAGGTCCACAGATACGCAGTATTTT
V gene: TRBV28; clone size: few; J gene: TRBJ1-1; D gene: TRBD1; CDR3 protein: CASVPDRASNTEAFF; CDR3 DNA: TGTGCCAGCGTCCCAGACAGGGCCTCGAACACTGAAGCTTTCTTT
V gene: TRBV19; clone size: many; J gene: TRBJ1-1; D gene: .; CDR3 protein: CASSTNTNTEAFF; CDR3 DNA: TGTGCCAGTAGCACTAATACAAACACTGAAGCTTTCTTT
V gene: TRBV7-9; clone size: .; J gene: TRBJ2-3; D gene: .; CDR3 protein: CASSLMADGTDTQYF; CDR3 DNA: TGTGCCAGCAGCTTGATGGCAGATGGCACAGATACGCAGTATTTT
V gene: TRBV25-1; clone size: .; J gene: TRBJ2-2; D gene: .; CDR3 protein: CASSGISGGELFF; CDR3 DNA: TGTGCCAGCAGTGGGATATCCGGCGGGGAGCTGTTTTTT
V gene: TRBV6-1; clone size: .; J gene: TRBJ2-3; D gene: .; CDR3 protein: CASSVVASPSDTQYF; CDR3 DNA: TGTGCCAGCAGTGTTGTGGCTAGCCCATCAGATACGCAGTATTTT
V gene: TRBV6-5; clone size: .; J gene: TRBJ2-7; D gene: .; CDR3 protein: CASSLGGAVNYEQYF; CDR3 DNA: TGTGCCAGCAGTCTGGGGGGCGCGGTCAACTACGAGCAGTACTTC
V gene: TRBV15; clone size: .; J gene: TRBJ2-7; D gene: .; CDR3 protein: CATSRDRGNQYEQYF; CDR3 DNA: TGTGCCACCAGCAGAGATCGGGGGAATCAATACGAGCAGTACTTC
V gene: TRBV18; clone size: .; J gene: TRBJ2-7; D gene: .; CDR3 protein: CASSPSAGSEAEQYF; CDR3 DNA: TGTGCCAGCTCACCGTCAGCGGGTTCCGAGGCCGAGCAGTACTTC
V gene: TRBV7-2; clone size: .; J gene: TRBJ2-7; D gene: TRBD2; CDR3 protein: CASNRAGASGSYEQYF; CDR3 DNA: TGTGCCAGCAACCGGGCCGGGGCTAGCGGGAGCTACGAGCAGTACTTC
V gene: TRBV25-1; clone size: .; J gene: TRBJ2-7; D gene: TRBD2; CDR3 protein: CASSAPGGRAIGYEQYF; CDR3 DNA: TGTGCCAGCAGTGCCCCTGGCGGGAGGGCCATCGGATACGAGCAGTACTTC
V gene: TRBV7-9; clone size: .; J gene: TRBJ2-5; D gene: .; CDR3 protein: CASSQLGRETQYF; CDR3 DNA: TGTGCCAGCAGCCAGTTAGGGCGAGAGACCCAGTACTTC
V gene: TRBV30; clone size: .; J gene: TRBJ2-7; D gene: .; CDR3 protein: CAWSNRAGDEQYF; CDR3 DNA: TGTGCCTGGAGTAATCGGGCCGGGGACGAGCAGTACTTC
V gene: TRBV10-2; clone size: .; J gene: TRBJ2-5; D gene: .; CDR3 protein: CASRDLRSQETQYF; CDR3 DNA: TGCGCCAGCAGGGATCTACGCTCCCAAGAGACCCAGTACTTC
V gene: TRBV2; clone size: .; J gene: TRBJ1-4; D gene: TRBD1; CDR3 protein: CASGGAQGEDRTNEKLFF; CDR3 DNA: TGTGCCAGCGGCGGGGCGCAGGGGGAAGATAGGACTAATGAAAAACTGTTTTTT
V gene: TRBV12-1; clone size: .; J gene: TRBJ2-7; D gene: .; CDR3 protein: CASSSTGIPLYEQYF; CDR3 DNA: TGTGCCAGCAGCTCCACGGGAATCCCGCTCTACGAGCAGTACTTC
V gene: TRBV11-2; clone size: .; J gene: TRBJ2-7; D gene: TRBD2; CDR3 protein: CASSPGLAGVVQYF; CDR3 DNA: TGTGCCAGCAGTCCCGGACTAGCGGGAGTTGTGCAGTACTTC
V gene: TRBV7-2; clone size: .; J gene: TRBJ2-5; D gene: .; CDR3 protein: CASSLAQGSWETQYF; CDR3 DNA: TGTGCCAGCAGCTTAGCACAGGGTAGCTGGGAGACCCAGTACTTC
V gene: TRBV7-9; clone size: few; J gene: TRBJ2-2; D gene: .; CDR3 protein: CASSLASAGNTGELFF; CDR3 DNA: TGTGCCAGCAGCTTAGCGTCGGCAGGCAACACCGGGGAGCTGTTTTTT
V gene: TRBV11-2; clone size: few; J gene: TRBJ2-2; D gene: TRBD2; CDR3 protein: CASSLGGTGELFF; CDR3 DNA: TGTGCCAGCAGCTTGGGAGGGACCGGGGAGCTGTTTTTT
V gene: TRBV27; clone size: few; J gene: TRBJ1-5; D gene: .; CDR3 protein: CASGTGSNQPQHF; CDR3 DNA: TGTGCCAGCGGCACAGGGAGCAATCAGCCCCAGCATTTT
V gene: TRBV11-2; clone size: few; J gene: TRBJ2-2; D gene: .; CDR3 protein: CASSFSGSGELFF; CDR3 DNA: TGTGCCAGCAGCTTTTCAGGGTCCGGGGAGCTGTTTTTT
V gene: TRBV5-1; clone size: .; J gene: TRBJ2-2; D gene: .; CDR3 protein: CASSLERGNTGELFF; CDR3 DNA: TGCGCCAGCAGCTTGGAACGGGGGAACACCGGGGAGCTGTTTTTT